The 23 T cell receptor beta chains presented below share a single source sample, sequenced in a study of T cell responses to AZD1222 COVID-19 vaccine. The repertoire was sequenced with immunoSEQ multiplex PCR; TCRdb's copy has only in-frame clones and lacks some. The sample lists around 99,000 clones; about 90% were seen once. Source: peripheral blood, taken 28 days after the second AZD1222 dose. These receptor sequences come from an adult who received the AZD1222 COVID-19 vaccine.

This sequence joins TRBV7-2 and TRBJ2-1, with 9 bases that match TRBD2. The junction had 10 bases not matched to a gene; V was cut back by 5 bases and J by 8 bases. The CDR3 is 15 residues long. Per the germline V gene, CDR1 is SGHTA and CDR2 is FQGNSA. CDR3 loop: CASSPKSGRLDEQFF. CDR3 sequence (DNA): TGTGCCAGCAGCCCCAAAAGCGGGAGGCTGGATGAGCAGTTCTTC.

The genes are TRBV3-1 (or the pseudogene TRBV3-2) and TRBJ2-1; 8 bases map to TRBD2. Germline V lookup: CDR1 LGHDT, CDR2 YNNKEL (reference sequence). This CDR3 is built from 16 residues. The ends lost 4 bases at V and 5 bases at J; junction bases unmatched: 10. CDR3 coding DNA: TGTGCCAGCAGCCCCTTTGGTCTAGCGGGTGACAATGAGCAGTTCTTC. This sequence encodes CASSPFGLAGDNEQFF.

This clone turned up a few times. The rearrangement joins TRBV2 to TRBJ1-1; D is unclear. Per the germline V gene, CDR1 is SNHLY and CDR2 is FYNNEI. Trimming took off 7 bases at V and 4 bases at J, with 7 bases between the two ends. CDR3 length: 11 amino acids. The DNA for the CDR3 is TGTGCCAGCACGGAGGGCACTGAAGCTTTCTTT. Translation gives CASTEGTEAFF.

This clone was recorded once. The rearrangement uses TRBV5-4 and TRBJ2-7; 9 positions match TRBD1. The J segment lost 4 bases and the V segment lost 5 bases, leaving 7 bases of the junction unmatched. The germline CDR1 and CDR2 sequences are SGHNT and YYREEE (reference sequence). The CDR3 has 14 residues. CDR3 sequence (DNA): TGTGCCAGCAGGGACAGGGGTCCCTCTTACGAGCAGTACTTC. Translation: CASRDRGPSYEQYF.

The chain combines TRBV2 with TRBJ1-5, with 12 bases fitting TRBD1. J was trimmed by 4 bases and V by 11 bases; bases with no gene match: 12. The CDR3 loop spans 16 amino acids. Germline V gene data show CDR1 as SNHLY and CDR2 as FYNNEI. CDR3: CASKQQGQGANQPQHF. Written as DNA, the CDR3 is TGTGCCTCCAAGCAGCAGGGACAGGGGGCGAATCAGCCCCAGCATTTT.

Many counts were recorded for this clone. The same CDR3 arises from other DNA sequences in this sample as well. The J gene is TRBJ2-1, the V gene TRBV30, with TRBD2 matching over 10 bases. The germline gives CDR1 GTSNPN, CDR2 SVGIG (reference sequence). The CDR3 totals 15 residues. V trimming: 2 bases; J trimming: 9 bases; junction bases outside the gene matches: 10. The CDR3 loop is CAWSREAGGPGEQFF. DNA for the CDR3: TGTGCCTGGAGTAGAGAAGCGGGAGGGCCCGGTGAGCAGTTCTTC.

This chain uses TRBV6-5 with TRBJ2-7; D may be TRBD2 (6 bases). Germline V gene sequence: CDR1 MNHEY, CDR2 SVGAGI. With 3 bases removed from V and 3 bases from J, the gap between germline ends came to 12 bases. The CDR3 length is 14 residues. CDR3 in DNA: TGTGCCAGCAGTTATGGGGGACTCCTCTACGAGCAGTACTTC. Its protein is CASSYGGLLYEQYF.

The chain combines TRBV6-5 with TRBJ1-2; D not resolved. Germline V CDR1 and CDR2: MNHEY, SVGAGI. The CDR3 consists of 14 residues. V lost 0 bases, J lost 0 bases, and 5 bases lay in between. The CDR3 loop reads CASSYSLANYGYTF. CDR3 nucleotides: TGTGCCAGCAGTTACTCTCTAGCTAACTATGGCTACACCTTC.

Only a few counts were recorded for this clone. The chain combines TRBV10-3 with TRBJ1-5; D possibly corresponds to TRBD1 (6 bases). V shed 7 bases and J shed 4 bases, with 11 bases lying between them. This CDR3 comprises 13 residues. CDR1 and CDR2 (germline): ENHRY, SYGVKD. The CDR3 DNA is TGTGCCATCAACACAGGGCTAAATCAGCCCCAGCATTTT. Translated, it gives CAINTGLNQPQHF.

This clone has only one observation. V usage is TRBV4-1 and J usage is TRBJ1-5, with a weak D call TRBD1 (6 bases). V lost 4 bases, J lost 5 bases, and 12 bases lay in between. Germline V gene sequence: CDR1 MGHRA, CDR2 YSYEKL. The CDR3 contains 14 residues. This chain's CDR3 is CASSRNREDQPQHF. The CDR3 bases are TGCGCCAGCAGCCGAAACAGGGAGGATCAGCCCCAGCATTTT.

The V and J genes are TRBV5-1 and TRBJ2-5; TRBD2 matches at 7 bases. Per the germline V gene, CDR1 is SGHRS and CDR2 is YFSETQ. Losses at the gene ends were 10 bases for V and 3 bases for J; bases not matched to a gene: 12. There are 14 residues in the CDR3. The chain's CDR3 is CASYRGGREETQYF. The DNA for the CDR3 is TGCGCCTCCTATCGCGGGGGTAGGGAAGAGACCCAGTACTTC.

The chain carries TRBV19 and TRBJ2-1, with 10 bases fitting TRBD1. Looked up from germline, CDR1 is LNHDA and CDR2 is SQIVND (reference sequence). The J segment lost 9 bases and the V segment lost 7 bases, leaving 9 bases of the junction unmatched. This CDR3 is 14 amino acids long. The DNA of the CDR3 is TGTGCCAGTACCAATGGGGACAGGGGTGGTGAGCAGTTCTTC. This sequence encodes CASTNGDRGGEQFF.

This chain connects TRBV9 to TRBJ1-3; TRBD1 might be the D (5 bases). The V gene lost 0 bases and the J gene lost 4 bases, with 20 bases spanning the gap. The CDR3 consists of 18 residues. CDR1 SGDLS and CDR2 YYNGEE come from the germline V gene. CDR3 region: CASSVARVGDLSGNTIYF. Here the CDR3 DNA reads TGTGCCAGCAGCGTAGCTCGAGTGGGGGATTTGTCCGGAAACACCATATATTTT.

Here the CDR3 DNA reads TGTGCCAGCAGCCCGCTTGAGGGGGCAAGGGACAATGAGCAGTTCTTC. It codes for CASSPLEGARDNEQFF. The chain recombines TRBV7-6 with TRBJ2-1; 7 bases agree with TRBD1. From germline, CDR1 is SGHVS and CDR2 FNYEAQ. V was clipped by 5 bases and J by 5 bases; unmatched bases: 12. This CDR3 has 16 residues. The full variable domain, completed using reference TRBV7-6 and TRBJ2-1, is GAGVSQSPRYKVTKRGQDVALRCDPISGHVSLYWYRQALGQGPEFLTYFNYEAQQDKSGLPNDRFSAERPEGSISTLTIQRTEQRDSAMYRCASSPLEGARDNEQFFGPGTRLTVL.

The chain joins TRBV6-2 or TRBV6-3 to TRBJ1-5; D is unclear. With 7 bases removed from V and 1 base from J, the gap between germline ends came to 14 bases. The germline gives CDR1 MNHEY, CDR2 SVGEGT. CDR3 size: 15 residues. DNA of the CDR3: TGTGCCAGCACCCCGGACGGTTTGAGCAATCAGCCCCAGCATTTT. This sequence encodes CASTPDGLSNQPQHF.

This sequence joins TRBV18 and TRBJ2-5, with a possible D match to TRBD2 (6 bases). Trimming cost V 0 bases and J 2 bases, with 10 bases left between them. The CDR3 is made up of 15 amino acids. Per germline, CDR1 KGHSH and CDR2 LQKENI. CDR3 sequence reads: CASSPPRDSQETQYF. The CDR3 region has the DNA TGTGCCAGCTCACCACCTCGGGACTCTCAAGAGACCCAGTACTTC.

The V and J genes are TRBV6-6 and TRBJ2-7; tentatively, D is TRBD2 (5 bases). Trimming removed 0 bases at V and 7 bases at J, with 7 bases between. The CDR3 loop spans 12 amino acids. Germline assignment: CDR1 MNHNY and CDR2 SVGAGI (reference sequence). The CDR3 spells CASSYSTGEQYF. The CDR3 DNA reads as TGTGCCAGCAGTTACTCGACGGGGGAGCAGTACTTC.

V usage is TRBV6-5 and J usage is TRBJ1-5, with 7 nucleotides matching TRBD1. This CDR3 spans 15 amino acids. The ends lost 2 bases at V and 4 bases at J; junction bases unmatched: 5. In germline, CDR1 is MNHEY, CDR2 SVGAGI. CDR3 amino acids: CASSYGPGGNQPQHF. The CDR3 bases are TGTGCCAGCAGTTACGGTCCAGGGGGGAATCAGCCCCAGCATTTT.

V is TRBV11-1 and J is TRBJ1-1; a possible D gene is TRBD1 (6 bases). The ends were cut back, 5 bases at V and 4 bases at J, with 14 bases in the middle. Germline CDR1 reads SGHAT; CDR2 reads FQDESV (reference sequence). The CDR3 runs to 14 residues. CDR3 sequence reads: CASSTAGVLTEAFF. In nucleotides, the CDR3 is TGTGCCAGCAGCACAGCAGGGGTACTCACTGAAGCTTTCTTT.

The rearrangement uses TRBV18 and TRBJ1-5; D is undetermined. V was shortened by 3 bases and J by 6 bases, with 12 bases between the two germline ends. This CDR3 has 14 residues. Per germline, CDR1 KGHSH and CDR2 LQKENI. CDR3 protein: CASSPVELGQPQHF. The CDR3 coding sequence is TGTGCCAGCTCACCGGTGGAGTTGGGTCAGCCCCAGCATTTT.

This chain uses TRBV3-1 (or the pseudogene TRBV3-2) with TRBJ2-7, with D unclear. Germline CDR1 is LGHDT and CDR2 is YNNKEL (reference sequence). The CDR3 spans 11 residues. V was clipped by 1 base and J by 2 bases, with 0 bases between them. The CDR3, as DNA: TGTGCCAGCAGCCAAGCCTACGAGCAGTACTTC. Protein sequence: CASSQAYEQYF.

This sequence joins TRBV11-1 and TRBJ1-5, with D maybe TRBD1 (6 bases). CDR3 length: 14 amino acids. Between the trimmed V and J ends, which lost 4 bases and 7 bases, there was a span of 14 bases. CDR1 is SGHAT and CDR2 is FQDESV in the germline V gene (reference sequence). The CDR3 loop is CASSYDRKGQPQHF. The CDR3 nucleotides read TGTGCCAGCAGCTACGACAGGAAGGGGCAGCCCCAGCATTTT.

This chain connects TRBV19 to TRBJ1-6; TRBD1 might be the D (5 bases). Germline V gene sequence: CDR1 LNHDA, CDR2 SQIVND (reference sequence). V dropped 4 bases and J dropped 7 bases, with 11 bases sitting between them. The CDR3 is 14 amino acids. As DNA, the CDR3 is TGTGCCAGTAGTAGAGGGGACGGAAATTCACCCCTCCACTTT. Encoded protein: CASSRGDGNSPLHF.